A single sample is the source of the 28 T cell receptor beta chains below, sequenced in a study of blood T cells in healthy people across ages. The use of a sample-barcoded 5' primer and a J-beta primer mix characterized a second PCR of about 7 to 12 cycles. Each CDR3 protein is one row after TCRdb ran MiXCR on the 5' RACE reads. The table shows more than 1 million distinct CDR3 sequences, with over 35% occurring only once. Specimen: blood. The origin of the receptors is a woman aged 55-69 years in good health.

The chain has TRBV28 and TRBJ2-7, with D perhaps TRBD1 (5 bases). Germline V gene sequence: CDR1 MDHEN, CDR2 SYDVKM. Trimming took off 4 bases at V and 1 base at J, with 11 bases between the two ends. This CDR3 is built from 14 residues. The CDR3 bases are TGTGCCAGCAGTTCCGTCAGGGTTTCCTACGAGCAGTACTTC. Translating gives CASSSVRVSYEQYF.

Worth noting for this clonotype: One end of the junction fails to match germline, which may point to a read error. The chain's CDR3 is CASSLLTGLAGGPKLTDTQSF. CDR3 in DNA: TGCGCCAGCAGCTTACTTACAGGACTAGCGGGAGGGCCCAAACTGACAGATACGCAGTCTTTT. This rearrangement joins TRBV5-1 to TRBJ2-3; the match to TRBD2 covers 15 bases. This CDR3 has 21 amino acids. Germline assignment: CDR1 SGHRS and CDR2 YFSETQ.

Written as DNA, the CDR3 is TGCAGTGCTAGAGACTCAAGTCGTGCGTACGAGCAGTACTTC. It encodes CSARDSSRAYEQYF. V gene TRBV20-1 combines with J gene TRBJ2-5; D ambiguous. The DNA matches TRBJ2-7 better at its end, which makes the J call doubtful. Germline CDR1 DFQATT, CDR2 SNEGSKA (reference sequence). The CDR3 is 14 residues long.

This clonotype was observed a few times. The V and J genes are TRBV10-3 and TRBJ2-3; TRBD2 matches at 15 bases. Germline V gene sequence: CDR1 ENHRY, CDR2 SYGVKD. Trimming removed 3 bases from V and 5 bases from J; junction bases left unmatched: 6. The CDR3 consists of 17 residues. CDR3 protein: CAISDGLAGGPRDTQYF. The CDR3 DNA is TGTGCCATCAGTGACGGACTAGCGGGAGGGCCAAGAGATACGCAGTATTTT.

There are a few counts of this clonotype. CDR3 sequence (DNA): TGTGCCAGCACGCGGACAGGGGTAGCAGAGACCCAGTACTTC. This encodes CASTRTGVAETQYF. The chain recombines TRBV7-2 with TRBJ2-5; 9 bases align to TRBD1. V trimming: 7 bases; J trimming: 4 bases; junction bases outside the gene matches: 7. Germline loops: CDR1 SGHTA, CDR2 FQGNSA. The CDR3 has 14 amino acids.

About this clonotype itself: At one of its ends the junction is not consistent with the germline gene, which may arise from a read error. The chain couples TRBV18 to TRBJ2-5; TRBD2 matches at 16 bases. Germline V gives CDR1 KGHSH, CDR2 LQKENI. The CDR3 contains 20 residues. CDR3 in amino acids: CASSPRPGTSGRARGETQSF. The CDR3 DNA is TGTGCCAGCTCACCAAGGCCAGGGACTAGCGGGAGGGCCCGTGGAGAGACCCAGTCCTTC.

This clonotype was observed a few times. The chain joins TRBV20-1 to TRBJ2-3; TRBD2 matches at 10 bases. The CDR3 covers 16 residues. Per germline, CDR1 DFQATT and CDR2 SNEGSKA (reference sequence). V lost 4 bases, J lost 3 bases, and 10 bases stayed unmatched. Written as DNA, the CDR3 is TGCAGTGCTACCCCCCTAGCGGGAGTGGGTACAGATACGCAGTATTTT. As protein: CSATPLAGVGTDTQYF.

The CDR3 protein is CASSVMADGRRDTQYF. The CDR3 region has the DNA TGTGCCAGCAGCGTTATGGCAGACGGCCGTCGAGATACGCAGTATTTT. V and J are TRBV9 and TRBJ2-3; D uncertain. Trimming stripped 2 bases from V and 5 bases from J, with 18 bases between. The CDR3 contains 16 residues. Germline V gene lookup returns CDR1 SGDLS and CDR2 YYNGEE.

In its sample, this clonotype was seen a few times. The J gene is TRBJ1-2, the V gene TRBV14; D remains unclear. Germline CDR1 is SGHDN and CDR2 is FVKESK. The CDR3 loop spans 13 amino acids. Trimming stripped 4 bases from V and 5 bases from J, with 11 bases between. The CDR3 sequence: CASSPRGQYGYTF. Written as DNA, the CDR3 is TGTGCCAGCAGCCCCCGAGGCCAGTATGGCTACACCTTC.

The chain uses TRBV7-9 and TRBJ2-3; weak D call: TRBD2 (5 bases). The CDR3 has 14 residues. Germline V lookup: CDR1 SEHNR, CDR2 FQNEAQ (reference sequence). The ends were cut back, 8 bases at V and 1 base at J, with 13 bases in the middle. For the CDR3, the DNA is TGTGCCAGCGAACCTGGACTGGGCACAGATACGCAGTATTTT. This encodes CASEPGLGTDTQYF.

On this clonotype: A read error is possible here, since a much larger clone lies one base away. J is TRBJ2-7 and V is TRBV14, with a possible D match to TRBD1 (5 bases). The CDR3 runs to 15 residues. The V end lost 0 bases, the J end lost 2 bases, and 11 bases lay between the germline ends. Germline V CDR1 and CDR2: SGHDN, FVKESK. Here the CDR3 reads CASSQDTSRAYEQYF. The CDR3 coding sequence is TGTGCCAGCAGCCAAGACACATCCAGGGCCTACGAGCAGTACTTC.

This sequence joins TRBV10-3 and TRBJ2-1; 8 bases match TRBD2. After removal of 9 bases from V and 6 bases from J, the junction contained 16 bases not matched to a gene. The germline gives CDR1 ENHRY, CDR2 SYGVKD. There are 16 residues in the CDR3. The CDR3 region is CAIQGAGTRNGNEQFF. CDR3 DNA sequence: TGTGCCATTCAGGGAGCCGGGACTAGAAACGGCAATGAGCAGTTCTTC.

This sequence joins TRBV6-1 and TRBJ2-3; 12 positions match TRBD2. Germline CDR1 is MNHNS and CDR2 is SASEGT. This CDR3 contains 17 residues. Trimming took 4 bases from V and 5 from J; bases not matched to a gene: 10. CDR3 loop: CASSGGLAGRTGDTQYF. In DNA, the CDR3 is TGTGCCAGCAGTGGCGGACTAGCGGGACGGACCGGAGATACGCAGTATTTT.

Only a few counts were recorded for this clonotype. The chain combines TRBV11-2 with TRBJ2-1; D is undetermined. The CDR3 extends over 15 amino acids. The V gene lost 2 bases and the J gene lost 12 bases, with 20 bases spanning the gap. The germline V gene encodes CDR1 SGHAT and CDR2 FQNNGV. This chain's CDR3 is CASSLNGGLFVGQFF. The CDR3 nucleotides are TGTGCCAGCAGCTTAAACGGTGGGCTATTCGTTGGGCAGTTCTTC.

The CDR3 DNA reads as TGCGCCAGCAGTGAGTGGGAGGGCCCCTACGAGCAGTACTTC. Its translation is CASSEWEGPYEQYF. The chain links TRBV10-2 to TRBJ2-5; 7 bases line up with TRBD2. The end of the DNA fits TRBJ2-7 better, so the J call may be wrong. Germline CDR1 is WSHSY and CDR2 is SAAADI. The CDR3 runs to 14 residues.

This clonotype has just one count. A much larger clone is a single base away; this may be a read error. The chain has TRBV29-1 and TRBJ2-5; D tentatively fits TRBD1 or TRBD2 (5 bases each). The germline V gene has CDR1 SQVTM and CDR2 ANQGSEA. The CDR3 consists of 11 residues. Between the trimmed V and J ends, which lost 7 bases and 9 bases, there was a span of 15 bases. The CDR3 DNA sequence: TGCAGCGCGCTGGGGGTGGAGGCCCAGTACTTC. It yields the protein CSALGVEAQYF.

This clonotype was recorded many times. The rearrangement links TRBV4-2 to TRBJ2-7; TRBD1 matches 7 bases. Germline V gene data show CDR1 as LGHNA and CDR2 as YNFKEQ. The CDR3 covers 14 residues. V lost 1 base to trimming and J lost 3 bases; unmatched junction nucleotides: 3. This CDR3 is CASSQGGTDYEQYF. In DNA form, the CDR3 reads TGTGCCAGCAGCCAAGGTGGGACAGACTACGAGCAGTACTTC.

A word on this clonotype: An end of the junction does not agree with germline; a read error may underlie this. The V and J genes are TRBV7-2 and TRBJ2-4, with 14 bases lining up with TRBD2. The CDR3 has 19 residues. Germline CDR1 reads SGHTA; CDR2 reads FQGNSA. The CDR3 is CASSSKTSGRAGAKSIQYF. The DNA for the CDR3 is TGTGCCAGCAGCTCAAAGACTAGCGGGAGGGCCGGGGCCAAAAGCATTCAGTACTTC.

CDR3 sequence: CASSTKRGGSYEQYF. The CDR3 region has the DNA TGTGCCAGCAGCACCAAGCGGGGGGGCTCCTACGAGCAGTACTTC. The rearrangement uses TRBV5-6 and TRBJ2-7; TRBD2 matches 10 bases. The trim removed 4 bases at V and 0 bases at J, leaving 4 bases unmatched. The CDR3 has 15 amino acids. CDR1 is SGHDT, CDR2 YYEEEE, per germline.

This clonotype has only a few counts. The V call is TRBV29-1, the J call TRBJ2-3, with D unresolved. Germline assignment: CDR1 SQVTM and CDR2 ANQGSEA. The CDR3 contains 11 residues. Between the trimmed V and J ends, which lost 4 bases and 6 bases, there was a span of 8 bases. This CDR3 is CSVGLGDTQYF. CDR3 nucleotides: TGCAGCGTTGGGCTAGGGGATACGCAGTATTTT.

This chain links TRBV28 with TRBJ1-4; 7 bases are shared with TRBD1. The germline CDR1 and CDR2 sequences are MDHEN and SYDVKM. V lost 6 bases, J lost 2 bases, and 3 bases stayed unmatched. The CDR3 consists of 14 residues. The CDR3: CASRPTGTNEKLFF. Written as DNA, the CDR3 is TGTGCCAGCAGGCCGACAGGGACTAATGAAAAACTGTTTTTT. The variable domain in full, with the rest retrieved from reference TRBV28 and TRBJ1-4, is DVKVTQSSRYLVKRTGEKVFLECVQDMDHENMFWYRQDPGLGLRLIYFSYDVKMKEKGDIPEGYSVSREKKERFSLILESASTNQTSMYLCASRPTGTNEKLFFGSGTQLSVL.

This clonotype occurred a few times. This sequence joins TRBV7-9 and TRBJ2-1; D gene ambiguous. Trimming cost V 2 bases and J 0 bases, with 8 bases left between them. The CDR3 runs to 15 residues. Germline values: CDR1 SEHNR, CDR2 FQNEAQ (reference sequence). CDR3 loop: CASSLFGNSYNEQFF. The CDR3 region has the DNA TGTGCCAGCAGCTTATTTGGTAACTCCTACAATGAGCAGTTCTTC.

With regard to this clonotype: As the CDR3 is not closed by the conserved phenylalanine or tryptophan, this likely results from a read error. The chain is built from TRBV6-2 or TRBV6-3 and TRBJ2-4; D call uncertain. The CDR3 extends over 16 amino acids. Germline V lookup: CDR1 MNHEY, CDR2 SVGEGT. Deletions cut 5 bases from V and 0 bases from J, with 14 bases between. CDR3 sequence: CASSTRSDLAKNIQYL. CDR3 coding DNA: TGTGCCAGCAGTACTCGAAGCGATCTAGCCAAAAACATTCAGTACTTA.

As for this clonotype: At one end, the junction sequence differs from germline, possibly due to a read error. The CDR3 protein is CATSERGSTGSNTGELFF. CDR3 nucleotide sequence: TGTGCCACCAGTGAGAGGGGCTCGACGGGAAGCAACACCGGGGAGCTGTTTTTT. The chain employs TRBV10-3 and TRBJ2-2; D may correspond to TRBD1 or TRBD2 (5 bases each). This CDR3 has 18 amino acids. CDR1 is ENHRY and CDR2 is SYGVKD in the germline V gene.

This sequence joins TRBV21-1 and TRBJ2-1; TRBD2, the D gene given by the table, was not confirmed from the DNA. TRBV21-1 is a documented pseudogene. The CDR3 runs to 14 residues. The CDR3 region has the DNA TGTGCCAGCAGCAAAGTAAACCTCCCCAATGAGCAGTTCTTC. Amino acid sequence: CASSKVNLPNEQFF.

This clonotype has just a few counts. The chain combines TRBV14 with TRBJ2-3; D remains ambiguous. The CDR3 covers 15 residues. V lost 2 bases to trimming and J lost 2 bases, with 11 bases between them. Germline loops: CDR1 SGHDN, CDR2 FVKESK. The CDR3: CASSQIARLTDTQYF. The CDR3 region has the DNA TGTGCCAGCAGCCAAATAGCCCGACTCACAGATACGCAGTATTTT.

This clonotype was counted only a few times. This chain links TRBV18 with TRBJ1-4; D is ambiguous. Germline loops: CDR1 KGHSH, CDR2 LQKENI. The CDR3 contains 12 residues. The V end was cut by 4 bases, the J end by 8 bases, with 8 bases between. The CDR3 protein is CASSRGGEKLFF. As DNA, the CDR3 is TGTGCCAGCTCACGGGGAGGCGAAAAACTGTTTTTT.

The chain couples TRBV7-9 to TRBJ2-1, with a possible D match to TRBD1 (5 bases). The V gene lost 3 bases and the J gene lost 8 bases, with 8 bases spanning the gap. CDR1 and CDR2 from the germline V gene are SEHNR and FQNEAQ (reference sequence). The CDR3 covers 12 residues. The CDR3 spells CASSFRVYEQFF. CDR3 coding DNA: TGTGCCAGCAGCTTCAGGGTTTATGAGCAGTTCTTC.